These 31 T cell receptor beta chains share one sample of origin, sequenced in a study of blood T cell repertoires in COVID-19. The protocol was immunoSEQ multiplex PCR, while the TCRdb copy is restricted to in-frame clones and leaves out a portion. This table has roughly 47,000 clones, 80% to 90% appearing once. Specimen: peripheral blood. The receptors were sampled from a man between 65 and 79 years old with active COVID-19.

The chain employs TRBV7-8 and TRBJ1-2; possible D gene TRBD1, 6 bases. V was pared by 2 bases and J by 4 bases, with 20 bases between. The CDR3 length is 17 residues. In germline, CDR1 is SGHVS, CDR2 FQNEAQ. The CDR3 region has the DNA TGTGCCAGCAGCTTAAGTATTCGGGGTGACAGGCGCTATGGCTACACCTTC. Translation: CASSLSIRGDRRYGYTF. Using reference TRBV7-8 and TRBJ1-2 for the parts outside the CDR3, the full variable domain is GAGVSQSPRYKVAKRGQDVALRCDPISGHVSLFWYQQALGQGPEFLTYFQNEAQLDKSGLPSDRFFAERPEGSVSTLKIQRTQQEDSAVYLCASSLSIRGDRRYGYTFGSGTRLTVV.

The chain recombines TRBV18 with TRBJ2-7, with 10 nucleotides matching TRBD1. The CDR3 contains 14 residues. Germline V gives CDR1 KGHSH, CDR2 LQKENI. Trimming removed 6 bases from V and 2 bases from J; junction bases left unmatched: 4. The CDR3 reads CASSSGTGAYEQYF. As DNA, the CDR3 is TGTGCCAGCTCGTCCGGGACAGGGGCCTACGAGCAGTACTTC.

The CDR3 sequence is CASRDRGRADTQYF. Written as DNA, the CDR3 is TGTGCCAGCAGGGACAGGGGGCGGGCAGATACGCAGTATTTT. This chain connects TRBV19 to TRBJ2-3; 12 positions agree with TRBD1. The V and J ends lost 9 bases and 4 bases, in that order; junction bases with no gene match: 5. Germline V gene lookup returns CDR1 LNHDA and CDR2 SQIVND (reference sequence). CDR3 length: 14 amino acids.

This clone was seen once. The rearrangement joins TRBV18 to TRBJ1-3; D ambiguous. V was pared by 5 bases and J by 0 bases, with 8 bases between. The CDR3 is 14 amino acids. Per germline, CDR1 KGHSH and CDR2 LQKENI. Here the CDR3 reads CASSAGTSGNTIYF. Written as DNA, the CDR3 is TGTGCCAGCTCAGCGGGTACCTCTGGAAACACCATATATTTT.

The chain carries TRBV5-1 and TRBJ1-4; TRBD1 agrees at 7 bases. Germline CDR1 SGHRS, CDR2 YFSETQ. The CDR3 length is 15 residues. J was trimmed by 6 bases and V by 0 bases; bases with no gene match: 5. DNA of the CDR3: TGCGCCAGCAGCTTGGAGGGGACAGTAGATGAAAAACTGTTTTTT. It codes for CASSLEGTVDEKLFF.

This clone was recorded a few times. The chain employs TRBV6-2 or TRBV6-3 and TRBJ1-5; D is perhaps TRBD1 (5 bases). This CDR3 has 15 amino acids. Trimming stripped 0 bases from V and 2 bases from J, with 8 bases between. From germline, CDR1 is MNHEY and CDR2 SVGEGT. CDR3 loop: CASSYSVGGNQPQHF. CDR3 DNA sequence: TGTGCCAGCAGTTACTCAGTAGGGGGCAATCAGCCCCAGCATTTT.

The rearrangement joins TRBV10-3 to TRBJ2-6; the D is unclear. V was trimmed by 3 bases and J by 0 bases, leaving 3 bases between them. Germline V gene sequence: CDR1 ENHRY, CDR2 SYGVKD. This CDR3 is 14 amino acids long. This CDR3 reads CAISDGSGANVLTF. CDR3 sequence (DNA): TGTGCCATCAGTGACGGCTCTGGGGCCAACGTCCTGACTTTC.

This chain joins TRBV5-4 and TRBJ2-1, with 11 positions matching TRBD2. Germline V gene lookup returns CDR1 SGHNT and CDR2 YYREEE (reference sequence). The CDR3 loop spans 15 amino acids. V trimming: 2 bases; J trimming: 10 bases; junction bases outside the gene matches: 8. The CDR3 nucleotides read TGTGCCAGCAGCTTTAATAGCGGGGGGGCCGGCGAGCAGTTCTTC. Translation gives CASSFNSGGAGEQFF. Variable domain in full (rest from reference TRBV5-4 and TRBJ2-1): ETGVTQSPTHLIKTRGQQVTLRCSSQSGHNTVSWYQQALGQGPQFIFQYYREEENGRGNFPPRFSGLQFPNYSSELNVNALELDDSALYLCASSFNSGGAGEQFFGPGTRLTVL.

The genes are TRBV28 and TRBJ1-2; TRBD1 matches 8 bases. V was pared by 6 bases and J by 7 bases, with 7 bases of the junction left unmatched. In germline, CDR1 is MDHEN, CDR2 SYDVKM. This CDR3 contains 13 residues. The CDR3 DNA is TGTGCCAGCAGCGACAGGGGCGACTCTGGCTACACCTTC. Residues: CASSDRGDSGYTF.

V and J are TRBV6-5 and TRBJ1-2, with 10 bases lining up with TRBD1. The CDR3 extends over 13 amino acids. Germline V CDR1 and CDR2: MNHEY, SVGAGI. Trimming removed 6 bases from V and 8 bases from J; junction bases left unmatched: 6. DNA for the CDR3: TGTGCCAGCAGAACAGGACAGGGGGGAGGCTACACCTTC. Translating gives CASRTGQGGGYTF.

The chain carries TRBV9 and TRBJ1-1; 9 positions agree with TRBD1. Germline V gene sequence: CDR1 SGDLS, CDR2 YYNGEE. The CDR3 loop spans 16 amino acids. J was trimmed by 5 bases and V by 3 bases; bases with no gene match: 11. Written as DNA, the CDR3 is TGTGCCAGCAGCGCCTTGGACAGGGGCGATGGTACTGAAGCTTTCTTT. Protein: CASSALDRGDGTEAFF.

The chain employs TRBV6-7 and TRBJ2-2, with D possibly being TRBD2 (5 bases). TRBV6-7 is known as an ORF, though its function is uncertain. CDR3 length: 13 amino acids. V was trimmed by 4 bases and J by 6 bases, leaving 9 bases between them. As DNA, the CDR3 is TGTGCCAGCAGTTCGCGAGGGTCCGGGGAGCTGTTTTTT. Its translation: CASSSRGSGELFF.

Here the CDR3 reads CASSQGRTNEKLFF. The CDR3, as DNA: TGTGCCAGCTCACAGGGGCGAACTAATGAAAAACTGTTTTTT. This chain joins TRBV18 and TRBJ1-4, with D tentatively TRBD1 (5 bases). The CDR3 spans 14 residues. The germline V gene has CDR1 KGHSH and CDR2 LQKENI. V was cut by 4 bases and J by 1 base, with 7 bases left in between.

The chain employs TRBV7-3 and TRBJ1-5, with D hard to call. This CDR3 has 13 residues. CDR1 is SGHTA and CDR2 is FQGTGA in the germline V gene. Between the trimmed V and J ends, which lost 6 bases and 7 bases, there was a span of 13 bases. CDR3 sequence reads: CASSRGFEQPQHF. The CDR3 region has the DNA TGTGCCAGCAGTCGAGGGTTCGAGCAGCCCCAGCATTTT.

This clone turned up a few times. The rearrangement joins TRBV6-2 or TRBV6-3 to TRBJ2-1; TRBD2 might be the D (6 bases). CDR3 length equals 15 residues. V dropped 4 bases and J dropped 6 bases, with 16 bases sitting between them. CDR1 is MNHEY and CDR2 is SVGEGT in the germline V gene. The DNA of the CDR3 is TGTGCCAGCAGTTGGGGCGGGGTGGGTGGCAATGAGCAGTTCTTC. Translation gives CASSWGGVGGNEQFF.

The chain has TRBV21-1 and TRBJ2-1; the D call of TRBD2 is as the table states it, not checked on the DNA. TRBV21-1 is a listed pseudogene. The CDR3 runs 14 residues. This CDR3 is CATRLAGDHNEQFF. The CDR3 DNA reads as TGTGCCACCCGACTAGCGGGGGACCACAATGAGCAGTTCTTC.

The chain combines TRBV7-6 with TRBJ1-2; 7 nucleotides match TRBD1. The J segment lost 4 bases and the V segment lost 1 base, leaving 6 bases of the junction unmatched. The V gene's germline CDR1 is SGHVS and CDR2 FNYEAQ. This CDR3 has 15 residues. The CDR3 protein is CASSLGPRDSYGYTF. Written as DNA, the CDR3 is TGTGCCAGCAGCTTAGGGCCCCGGGACAGCTATGGCTACACCTTC.

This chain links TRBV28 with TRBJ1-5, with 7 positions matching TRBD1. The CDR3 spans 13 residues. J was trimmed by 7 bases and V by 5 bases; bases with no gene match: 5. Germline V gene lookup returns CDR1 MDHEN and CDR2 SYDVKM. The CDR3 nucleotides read TGTGCCAGCAGTCGAAACAGGGGCCAGCCCCAGCATTTT. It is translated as CASSRNRGQPQHF.

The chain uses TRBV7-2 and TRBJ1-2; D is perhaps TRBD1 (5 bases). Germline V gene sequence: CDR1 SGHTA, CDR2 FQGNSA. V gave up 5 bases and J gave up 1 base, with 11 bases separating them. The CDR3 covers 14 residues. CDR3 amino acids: CASSPGGGNYGYTF. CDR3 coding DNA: TGTGCCAGCAGCCCAGGCGGGGGTAACTATGGCTACACCTTC. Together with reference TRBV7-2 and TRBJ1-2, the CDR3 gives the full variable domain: GAGVSQSPSNKVTEKGKDVELRCDPISGHTALYWYRQSLGQGLEFLIYFQGNSAPDKSGLPSDRFSAERTGGSVSTLTIQRTQQEDSAVYLCASSPGGGNYGYTFGSGTRLTVV.

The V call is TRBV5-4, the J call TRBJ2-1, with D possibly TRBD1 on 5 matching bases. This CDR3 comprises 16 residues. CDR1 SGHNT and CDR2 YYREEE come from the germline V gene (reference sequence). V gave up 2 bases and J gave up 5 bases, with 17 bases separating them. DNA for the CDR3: TGTGCCAGCAGCTTTGGGGCGCAGGGTAGCCACAATGAGCAGTTCTTC. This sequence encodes CASSFGAQGSHNEQFF.

The CDR3 DNA reads TGTGCCAGCAGTTACTCGTTCAGGGGGCATGGCTACACCTTC. It yields the protein CASSYSFRGHGYTF. The chain couples TRBV6-2 or TRBV6-3 to TRBJ1-2; TRBD1 aligns across 8 bases. Trimming at V came to 0 bases and at J to 6 bases, leaving 3 bases not matched to a gene. The CDR3 contains 14 residues. Germline CDR1 reads MNHEY; CDR2 reads SVGEGT.

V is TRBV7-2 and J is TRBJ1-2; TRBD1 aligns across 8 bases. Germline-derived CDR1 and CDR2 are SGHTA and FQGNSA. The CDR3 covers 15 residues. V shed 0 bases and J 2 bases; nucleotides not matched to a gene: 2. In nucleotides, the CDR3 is TGTGCCAGCAGCTTAGCCCGGACAGGGAACTATGGCTACACCTTC. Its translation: CASSLARTGNYGYTF.

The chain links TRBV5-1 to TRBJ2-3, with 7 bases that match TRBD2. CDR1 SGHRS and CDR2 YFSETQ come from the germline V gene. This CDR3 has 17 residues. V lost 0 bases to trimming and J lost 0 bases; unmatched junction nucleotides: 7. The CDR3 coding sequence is TGCGCCAGCAGCTTGGACCCAGCGGGAATTAGCACAGATACGCAGTATTTT. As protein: CASSLDPAGISTDTQYF. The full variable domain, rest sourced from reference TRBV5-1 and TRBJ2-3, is KAGVTQTPRYLIKTRGQQVTLSCSPISGHRSVSWYQQTPGQGLQFLFEYFSETQRNKGNFPGRFSGRQFSNSRSEMNVSTLELGDSALYLCASSLDPAGISTDTQYFGPGTRLTVL.

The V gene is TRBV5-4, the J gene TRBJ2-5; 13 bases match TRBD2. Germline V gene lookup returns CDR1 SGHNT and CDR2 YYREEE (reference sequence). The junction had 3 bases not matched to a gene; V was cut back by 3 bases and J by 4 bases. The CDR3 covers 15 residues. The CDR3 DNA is TGTGCCAGCAGCTGGGGACTAGCGGGGCTAGAGACCCAGTACTTC. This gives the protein CASSWGLAGLETQYF.

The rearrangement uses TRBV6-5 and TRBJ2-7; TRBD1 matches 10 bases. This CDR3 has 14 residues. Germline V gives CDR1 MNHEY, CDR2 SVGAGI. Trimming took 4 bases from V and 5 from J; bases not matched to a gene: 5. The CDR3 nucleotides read TGTGCCAGCAGTTCCCTGGGACAGGGGAACGAGCAGTACTTC. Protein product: CASSSLGQGNEQYF.

The CDR3 bases are TGCGCCAGCAAGTTAGGCACAGATACGCAGTATTTT. It yields the protein CASKLGTDTQYF. The V call is TRBV5-1, the J call TRBJ2-3; D ambiguous. This CDR3 spans 12 amino acids. The V end was cut by 6 bases, the J end by 1 base, with 6 bases between. Germline CDR1 SGHRS, CDR2 YFSETQ.

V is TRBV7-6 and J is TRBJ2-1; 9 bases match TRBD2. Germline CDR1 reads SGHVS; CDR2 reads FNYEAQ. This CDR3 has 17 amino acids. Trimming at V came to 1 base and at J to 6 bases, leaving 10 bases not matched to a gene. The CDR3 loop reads CASSLESGGLRGNEQFF. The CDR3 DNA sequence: TGTGCCAGCAGCTTAGAGAGCGGGGGGCTTCGGGGCAATGAGCAGTTCTTC.

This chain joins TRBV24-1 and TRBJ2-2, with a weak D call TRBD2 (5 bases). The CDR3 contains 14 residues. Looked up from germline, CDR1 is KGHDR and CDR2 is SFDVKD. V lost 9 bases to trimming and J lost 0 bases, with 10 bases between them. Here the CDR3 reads CATAGRPNTGELFF. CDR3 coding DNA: TGTGCCACCGCGGGCCGTCCGAACACCGGGGAGCTGTTTTTT.

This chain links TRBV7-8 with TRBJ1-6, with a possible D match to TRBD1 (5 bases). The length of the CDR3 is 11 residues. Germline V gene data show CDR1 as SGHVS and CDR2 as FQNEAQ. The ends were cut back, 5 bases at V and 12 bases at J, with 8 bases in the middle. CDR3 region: CASSPGKPLHF. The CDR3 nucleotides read TGTGCCAGCAGCCCAGGGAAACCCCTCCACTTT.

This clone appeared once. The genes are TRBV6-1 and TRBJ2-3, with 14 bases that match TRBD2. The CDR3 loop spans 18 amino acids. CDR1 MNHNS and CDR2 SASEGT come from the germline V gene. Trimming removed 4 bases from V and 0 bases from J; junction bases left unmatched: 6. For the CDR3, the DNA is TGTGCCAGCAGTGTCGGGACTAGCGGGGGATATAGCACAGATACGCAGTATTTT. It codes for CASSVGTSGGYSTDTQYF.

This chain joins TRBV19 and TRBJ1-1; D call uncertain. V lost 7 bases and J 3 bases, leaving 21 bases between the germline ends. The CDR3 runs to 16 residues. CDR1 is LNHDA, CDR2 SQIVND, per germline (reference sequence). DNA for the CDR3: TGTGCCAGTACCGCCCTGGGAGGGTACGAGTACACTGAAGCTTTCTTT. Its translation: CASTALGGYEYTEAFF.